A single sample gave rise to the 26 T cell receptor beta chains below, sequenced in a study of T cell repertoires and HLA-DP antigens. Produced via immunoSEQ multiplex PCR; TCRdb's table is partial and in-frame only. The sample comprises approximately 86,000 clones, around nine tenths of which are singletons, and approximately 1.5% rests with the top ten. No antigens are known for them. The specimen was CD4+ T cells from PBMCs. Receptors were obtained from a man aged 50-59 years in good health and CMV-seronegative.

CDR3 coding DNA: TGTGCCAGCTCAATGGGGGGCAATCAGCCCCAGCATTTT. Translation: CASSMGGNQPQHF. The V gene is TRBV18, the J gene TRBJ1-5, with a weak D call TRBD1 (5 bases). The V gene's germline CDR1 is KGHSH and CDR2 LQKENI. V lost 5 bases and J 2 bases, leaving 7 bases between the germline ends. This CDR3 is built from 13 residues.

This clone was recorded once. The chain has TRBV7-3 and TRBJ2-3; 8 nucleotides align to TRBD1. The germline V gene encodes CDR1 SGHTA and CDR2 FQGTGA. V lost 2 bases and J lost 5; bases outside the gene matches: 6. The CDR3 length is 15 residues. The CDR3 loop reads CASSLARGQGDTQYF. Written as DNA, the CDR3 is TGTGCCAGCAGCTTAGCCAGGGGGCAGGGAGATACGCAGTATTTT.

This clone was detected a few times. The chain couples TRBV2 to TRBJ1-4; D unclear. CDR3 length equals 13 residues. The V and J ends lost 4 bases and 5 bases respectively, with 8 bases between them. Germline CDR1 reads SNHLY; CDR2 reads FYNNEI. The DNA for the CDR3 is TGTGCCAGCAGTGGGACTGCCAATGAAAAACTGTTTTTT. Translating it yields CASSGTANEKLFF. The full variable domain, with the rest looked up from reference TRBV2 and TRBJ1-4, is EPEVTQTPSHQVTQMGQEVILRCVPISNHLYFYWYRQILGQKVEFLVSFYNNEISEKSEIFDDQFSVERPDGSNFTLKIRSTKLEDSAMYFCASSGTANEKLFFGSGTQLSVL.

This clone appeared a few times. The chain recombines TRBV15 with TRBJ2-7; 9 bases align to TRBD2. V lost 1 base and J lost 3; bases outside the gene matches: 10. The CDR3 runs to 17 residues. The germline gives CDR1 LNHNV, CDR2 YYDKDF (reference sequence). As DNA, the CDR3 is TGTGCCACCAGCAGAGGGGTCGGCTTAGCGGGGGTCTACGAGCAGTACTTC. Residues: CATSRGVGLAGVYEQYF.

The genes are TRBV6-1 and TRBJ2-7, with unresolved D. The germline V and J ends were trimmed by 3 bases and 4 bases, with 4 bases remaining between them. The CDR3 sequence is 11 residues long. Germline V CDR1 and CDR2: MNHNS, SASEGT. The CDR3, as DNA: TGTGCCAGCAGTGACAGGTACGAGCAGTACTTC. It codes for CASSDRYEQYF.

As regards this clone: Compared with germline, one end of the junction differs, possibly owing to a read error. The chain couples TRBV7-7 to TRBJ1-5, with D hard to call. The CDR3 has 13 residues. Germline values: CDR1 SSHAT, CDR2 FNYEAQ (reference sequence). The CDR3 protein is CASSLALNQPQHF. CDR3 nucleotides: TGTGCTAGCAGCTTAGCTCTTAATCAGCCCCAGCATTTT.

The sample holds one count of this clone. The rearrangement joins TRBV4-1 to TRBJ1-1; D ambiguous. This CDR3 comprises 14 residues. The ends were cut back, 8 bases at V and 2 bases at J, with 15 bases in the middle. Germline V gene lookup returns CDR1 MGHRA and CDR2 YSYEKL. CDR3 bases: TGCGCCAGCGGGTCGGGCTTGCTTAACACTGAAGCTTTCTTT. This translates into CASGSGLLNTEAFF.

The gene calls are TRBV28 and TRBJ1-1, with D unresolved. The CDR3 spans 14 residues. V lost 2 bases and J lost 1, with 8 bases in between. Per the germline V gene, CDR1 is MDHEN and CDR2 is SYDVKM. The CDR3 region has the DNA TGTGCCAGCAGTTTAGGCGGGAAGAACACTGAAGCTTTCTTT. Protein: CASSLGGKNTEAFF.

This chain uses TRBV7-9 with TRBJ2-1, with TRBD1 matching over 8 bases. The V segment lost 4 bases and the J segment 4 bases; nucleotides outside the gene matches: 18. The germline CDR1 and CDR2 sequences are SEHNR and FQNEAQ (reference sequence). The CDR3 sequence is 19 residues long. The CDR3 reads CASSSSPSSGGFRYNEQFF. Written as DNA, the CDR3 is TGTGCCAGCAGCTCGAGTCCCAGTTCAGGGGGCTTCCGATACAATGAGCAGTTCTTC.

The genes are TRBV7-2 and TRBJ2-3; TRBD2 matches at 10 bases. Germline CDR1 SGHTA, CDR2 FQGNSA. V was clipped by 5 bases and J by 6 bases; unmatched bases: 11. This CDR3 contains 16 residues. The CDR3 region is CASSRSQREGGDTQYF. The CDR3 DNA sequence: TGTGCCAGCAGCCGGAGTCAGCGGGAGGGGGGGGATACGCAGTATTTT. The full variable domain, in which reference TRBV7-2 and TRBJ2-3 provide the parts outside the CDR3, is GAGVSQSPSNKVTEKGKDVELRCDPISGHTALYWYRQSLGQGLEFLIYFQGNSAPDKSGLPSDRFSAERTGGSVSTLTIQRTQQEDSAVYLCASSRSQREGGDTQYFGPGTRLTVL.

J is TRBJ2-1 and V is TRBV11-2; D uncertain. The germline gives CDR1 SGHAT, CDR2 FQNNGV. With 5 bases removed from V and 3 bases from J, the gap between germline ends came to 20 bases. CDR3 size: 17 residues. The CDR3 coding sequence is TGTGCCAGCAGCCCAAGGATACCCAGCGTAAGCTACAATGAGCAGTTCTTC. Translation: CASSPRIPSVSYNEQFF. Using reference TRBV11-2 and TRBJ2-1 for the parts outside the CDR3, the full variable domain is EAGVAQSPRYKIIEKRQSVAFWCNPISGHATLYWYQQILGQGPKLLIQFQNNGVVDDSQLPKDRFSAERLKGVDSTLKIQPAKLEDSAVYLCASSPRIPSVSYNEQFFGPGTRLTVL.

The V gene is TRBV30, the J gene TRBJ2-7; 11 bases fit TRBD1. Unmatched junction bases numbered 10, after V lost 5 bases and J lost 4 bases. Looked up from germline, CDR1 is GTSNPN and CDR2 is SVGIG (reference sequence). The CDR3 covers 15 residues. The CDR3 sequence is CAWVSGTGGQYEQYF. In DNA, the CDR3 is TGTGCCTGGGTATCCGGGACAGGGGGGCAATACGAGCAGTACTTC.

This rearrangement joins TRBV5-8 to TRBJ2-1, with TRBD2 as a possible D gene (7 bases). Deletions cut 1 base from V and 4 bases from J, with 12 bases between. Germline CDR1 SGHTS, CDR2 YDEGEE. This CDR3 is 15 amino acids long. The CDR3 loop is CASSLLQGGYNEQFF. In nucleotides, the CDR3 is TGTGCCAGCAGCTTGCTACAGGGAGGGTACAATGAGCAGTTCTTC. The full variable domain, in which reference TRBV5-8 and TRBJ2-1 provide the parts outside the CDR3, is EAGVTQSPTHLIKTRGQQATLRCSPISGHTSVYWYQQALGLGLQFLLWYDEGEERNRGNFPPRFSGRQFPNYSSELNVNALELEDSALYLCASSLLQGGYNEQFFGPGTRLTVL.

The chain recombines TRBV18 with TRBJ1-6; 8 bases match TRBD1. This CDR3 spans 15 amino acids. The V gene's germline CDR1 is KGHSH and CDR2 LQKENI. The ends lost 4 bases at V and 8 bases at J; junction bases unmatched: 7. Written as DNA, the CDR3 is TGTGCCAGCTCACGCATCCCACAGGGGGATTCACCCCTCCACTTT. Its translation is CASSRIPQGDSPLHF.

This clone occurred a few times. V and J are TRBV18 and TRBJ1-4; 9 nucleotides agree with TRBD1. Unmatched junction bases numbered 3, after V lost 5 bases and J lost 5 bases. This CDR3 has 14 amino acids. Germline V gene sequence: CDR1 KGHSH, CDR2 LQKENI. CDR3 coding DNA: TGTGCCAGCTCATCCGGGACAGGGAATGAAAAACTGTTTTTT. It encodes CASSSGTGNEKLFF.

The chain couples TRBV11-2 to TRBJ2-7, with D unresolved. Germline V gene lookup returns CDR1 SGHAT and CDR2 FQNNGV. The V and J ends lost 1 base and 0 bases respectively, with 7 bases between them. CDR3 size: 14 residues. The CDR3, as DNA: TGTGCCAGCAGCTTAGGACACGGCTCCTACGAGCAGTACTTC. Translation: CASSLGHGSYEQYF.

The rearrangement joins TRBV5-4 to TRBJ2-7; D gene uncertain. In germline, CDR1 is SGHNT, CDR2 YYREEE (reference sequence). CDR3 length: 13 amino acids. V lost 2 bases to trimming and J lost 0 bases, with 6 bases between them. The CDR3 protein is CASSFGYSYEQYF. The CDR3 DNA sequence: TGTGCCAGCAGCTTTGGATACTCCTACGAGCAGTACTTC.

The chain uses TRBV5-1 and TRBJ1-2; TRBD1 aligns across 7 bases. V shed 5 bases, J shed 1 base, and the junction held 5 bases outside the gene matches. Germline values: CDR1 SGHRS, CDR2 YFSETQ. CDR3 length equals 14 residues. The CDR3 loop is CASSRDSINYGYTF. The CDR3 DNA follows: TGCGCCAGCAGTCGGGACAGCATTAACTATGGCTACACCTTC.

The rearrangement uses TRBV7-8 and TRBJ2-1, with TRBD2 as a possible D gene (6 bases). The CDR3 is made up of 16 amino acids. Trimming pared 5 bases from V and 2 bases from J, leaving 16 bases between. Germline CDR1 SGHVS, CDR2 FQNEAQ. The CDR3 region is CASSPRAGIAYNEQFF. The CDR3 DNA is TGTGCCAGCAGCCCGCGTGCGGGGATAGCCTACAATGAGCAGTTCTTC.

The V call is TRBV2, the J call TRBJ2-5, with D possibly being TRBD1 (6 bases). V lost 8 bases to trimming and J lost 5 bases, with 21 bases between them. In germline, CDR1 is SNHLY, CDR2 FYNNEI. CDR3 length: 15 amino acids. CDR3 DNA sequence: TGTGCCAGCGGCAGGGGAAATGGGGCCGCTGAGACCCAGTACTTC. This codes for CASGRGNGAAETQYF.

This chain joins TRBV18 and TRBJ1-1; TRBD1 matches 7 bases. V lost 6 bases to trimming and J lost 1 base; unmatched junction nucleotides: 14. The CDR3 contains 17 residues. From germline, CDR1 is KGHSH and CDR2 LQKENI. This chain's CDR3 is CASSFDRVGRRNTEAFF. The CDR3 bases are TGTGCCAGCTCTTTCGACAGGGTGGGCCGTCGGAACACTGAAGCTTTCTTT.

This chain links TRBV7-9 with TRBJ1-4, with 7 bases lining up with TRBD1. Germline V gene data show CDR1 as SEHNR and CDR2 as FQNEAQ (reference sequence). There are 15 residues in the CDR3. Unmatched junction bases numbered 5, after V lost 4 bases and J lost 3 bases. This chain's CDR3 is CASSSYRGSNEKLFF. CDR3 DNA: TGTGCCAGCAGCTCCTACAGGGGATCTAATGAAAAACTGTTTTTT.

This clone was seen just once. This chain joins TRBV5-1 and TRBJ2-7; D may match TRBD1 or TRBD2 (6 bases each). The CDR3 consists of 15 residues. V gave up 0 bases and J gave up 4 bases, with 14 bases separating them. Germline-derived CDR1 and CDR2 are SGHRS and YFSETQ. The DNA for the CDR3 is TGCGCCAGCAGCTTGGTGGGGGGCGAAACGTACGAGCAGTACTTC. It encodes CASSLVGGETYEQYF.

The CDR3 DNA sequence: TGCAGTGCTGGTGAAGAGACCCAGTACTTC. It yields the protein CSAGEETQYF. The chain employs TRBV20-1 and TRBJ2-5; D not certain. Germline loops: CDR1 DFQATT, CDR2 SNEGSKA (reference sequence). The CDR3 loop spans 10 amino acids. V shed 5 bases and J shed 3 bases, with 4 bases lying between them.

The V and J genes are TRBV6-6 and TRBJ2-7; 8 bases agree with TRBD2. The germline V gene has CDR1 MNHNY and CDR2 SVGAGI (reference sequence). Unmatched junction bases numbered 6, after V lost 6 bases and J lost 2 bases. CDR3 length: 14 amino acids. The CDR3 nucleotides read TGTGCCAGCAGCGCGGGAGGCCCAACCTACGAGCAGTACTTC. Translation gives CASSAGGPTYEQYF.

The chain has TRBV6-5 and TRBJ2-7; perhaps TRBD2 as D (5 bases). Germline V lookup: CDR1 MNHEY, CDR2 SVGAGI. Trimming shortened V by 4 bases and J by 6 bases, and 10 bases separated the two germline ends. This CDR3 has 12 residues. CDR3 DNA: TGTGCCAGCAGTTCGATAAGCGGCGAGCAGTACTTC. It is translated as CASSSISGEQYF.